This T cell receptor (beta chain) was captured in a study of patients and donors after allogeneic stem cell transplantation. TCRdb re-called the RT-PCR reads through MiXCR, storing one row per CDR3 protein. The table includes some 880,000 distinct CDR3 sequences, roughly 17% detected once. V lost 3 bases to trimming and J lost 3 bases; unmatched junction nucleotides: 7. The CDR3 length is 16 residues. Germline V CDR1 and CDR2: LGHDT, YNNKEL (reference sequence). The receptor's source is a human donor who was either an allogeneic HSCT recipient or a stem cell or donor lymphocyte infusion donor (not recorded which). It is not recorded whose cells these are; they may come from a transplant donor. The chain employs TRBV3-1 and TRBJ2-5; 10 nucleotides line up with TRBD2. Sample: blood, either unsorted or a sorted T cell fraction (not recorded which). CDR3 sequence reads: CASSHGSSGSKETQYF. CDR3 sequence (DNA): TGTGCCAGCAGCCACGGGTCTAGCGGGAGTAAAGAGACCCAGTACTTC.